This record concerns one T cell receptor beta chain sequence. The CDR3 is made up of 16 amino acids. Germline V gives CDR1 MGHRA, CDR2 YSYEKL. Trimming at V came to 6 bases and at J to 8 bases, leaving 13 bases not matched to a gene. These data are taken from a study of technical replicates of blood from a few donors. Libraries were prepared by immunoSEQ multiplex PCR; TCRdb keeps only in-frame clonotypes and omits some of them. The sample holds over 85,000 clones, 90% to 97% seen once. This clonotype originated in a human donor in good health. Sequences were obtained from T cells isolated from PBMCs. The genes are TRBV4-1 and TRBJ2-1; 10 nucleotides align to TRBD2. The CDR3 region is CASRFSLGLAFYEQFF. DNA of the CDR3: TGCGCCAGCAGATTTTCCCTGGGACTAGCGTTCTATGAGCAGTTCTTC.